The entry below gives a single TCR beta chain sequence along with its context. The record originates from a study of blood T cell repertoires in COVID-19. Across the whole study: The United States, Italy and Spain provided the acute and convalescent COVID-19 samples. The analysed material was cDNA or gDNA that came from T cells, B-cell-depleted T cells, or PBMCs.

In the authors' methods: Researchers report that nucleated cell counts were estimated from reference gene primer amplification. Sequenced by immunoSEQ multiplex PCR; TCRdb stores in-frame clones only, minus some. V, J and clone size are those of that table, while D and trimming were read from the DNA. The sample carries about 70,000 clones, 80% to 90% recorded once. The receptor was derived from a man aged 50 to 59 with acute or convalescent COVID-19. The sample consisted of peripheral blood.

CDR3 sequence reads: CASKPGTAKETQYF. CDR3 sequence (DNA): TGTGCCAGCAAGCCCGGGACAGCGAAAGAGACCCAGTACTTC. The chain joins TRBV5-5 to TRBJ2-5; 7 bases map to TRBD1. This CDR3 has 14 amino acids. CDR1 is SGHKS, CDR2 YYEKEE, per germline (reference sequence). Unmatched junction bases numbered 8, after V lost 6 bases and J lost 3 bases.